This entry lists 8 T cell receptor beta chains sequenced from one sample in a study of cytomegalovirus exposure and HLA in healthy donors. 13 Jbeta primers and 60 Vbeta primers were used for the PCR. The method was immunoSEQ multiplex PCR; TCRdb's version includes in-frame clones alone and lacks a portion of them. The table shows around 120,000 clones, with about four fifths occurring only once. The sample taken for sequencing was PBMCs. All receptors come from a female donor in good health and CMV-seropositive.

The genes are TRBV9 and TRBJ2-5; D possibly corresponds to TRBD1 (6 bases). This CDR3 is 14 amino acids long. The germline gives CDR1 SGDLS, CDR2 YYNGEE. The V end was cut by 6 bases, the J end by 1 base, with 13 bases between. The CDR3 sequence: CASNQGSPQETQYF. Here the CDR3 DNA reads TGTGCCAGCAATCAGGGGTCTCCCCAAGAGACCCAGTACTTC.

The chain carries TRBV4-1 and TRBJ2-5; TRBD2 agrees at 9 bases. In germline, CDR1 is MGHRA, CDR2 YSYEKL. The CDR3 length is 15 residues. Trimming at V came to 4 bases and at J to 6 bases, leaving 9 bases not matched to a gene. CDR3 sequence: CASSPETSGLKTQYF. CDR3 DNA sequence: TGCGCCAGCAGCCCCGAGACTAGCGGCCTAAAGACCCAGTACTTC.

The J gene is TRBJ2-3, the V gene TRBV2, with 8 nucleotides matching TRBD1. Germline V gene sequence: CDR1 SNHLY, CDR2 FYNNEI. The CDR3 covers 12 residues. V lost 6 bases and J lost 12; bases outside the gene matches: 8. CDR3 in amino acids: CASRIDRGLQYF. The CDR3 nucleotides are TGTGCCAGCAGAATAGACAGGGGCCTCCAGTATTTT.

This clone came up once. The chain's CDR3 is CATSRDTGGVGNQPQHF. The CDR3 bases are TGTGCCACCAGCAGAGATACCGGGGGAGTGGGCAATCAGCCCCAGCATTTT. The chain has TRBV15 and TRBJ1-5; D may be TRBD1 (5 bases). Trimming stripped 0 bases from V and 2 bases from J, with 14 bases between. Germline values: CDR1 LNHNV, CDR2 YYDKDF (reference sequence). The CDR3 is 17 residues long.

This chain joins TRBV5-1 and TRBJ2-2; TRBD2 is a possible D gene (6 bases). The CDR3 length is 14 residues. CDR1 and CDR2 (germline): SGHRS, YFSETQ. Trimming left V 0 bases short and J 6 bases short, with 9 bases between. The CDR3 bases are TGCGCCAGCAGCTTGGCCGGGAGCGCCGGGGAGCTGTTTTTT. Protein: CASSLAGSAGELFF. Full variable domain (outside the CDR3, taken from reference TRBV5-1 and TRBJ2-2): KAGVTQTPRYLIKTRGQQVTLSCSPISGHRSVSWYQQTPGQGLQFLFEYFSETQRNKGNFPGRFSGRQFSNSRSEMNVSTLELGDSALYLCASSLAGSAGELFFGEGSRLTVL.

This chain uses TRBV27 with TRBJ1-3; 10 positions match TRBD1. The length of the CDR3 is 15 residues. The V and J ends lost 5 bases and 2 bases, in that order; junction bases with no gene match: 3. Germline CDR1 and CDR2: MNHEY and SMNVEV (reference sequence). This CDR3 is CASSHGTGAGNTIYF. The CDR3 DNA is TGTGCCAGCAGTCACGGGACAGGGGCTGGAAACACCATATATTTT.

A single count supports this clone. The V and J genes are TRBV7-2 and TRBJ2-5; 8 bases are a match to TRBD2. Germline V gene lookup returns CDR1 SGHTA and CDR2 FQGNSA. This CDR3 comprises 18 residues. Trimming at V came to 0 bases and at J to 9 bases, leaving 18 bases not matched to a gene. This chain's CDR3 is CASSLAGRRGGGTTAQYF. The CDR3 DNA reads TGTGCCAGCAGCTTAGCGGGACGTCGGGGCGGGGGGACGACGGCCCAGTACTTC.

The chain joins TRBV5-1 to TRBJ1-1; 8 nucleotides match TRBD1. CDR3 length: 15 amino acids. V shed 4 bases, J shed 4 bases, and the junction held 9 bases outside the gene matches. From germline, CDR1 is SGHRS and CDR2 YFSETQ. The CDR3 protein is CASSAQQGVSTEAFF. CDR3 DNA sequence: TGCGCCAGCAGCGCCCAACAGGGGGTGAGCACTGAAGCTTTCTTT.